This T cell receptor (beta chain) derives from a study of blood T cell repertoires in COVID-19 (dated by TCRdb to 2019 to 2021). About the investigation overall: Samples from collaborators originated in the United States, Italy and Spain and spanned both the acute and convalescent phases of COVID-19. The dataset comprised deeply sampled blood TCRbeta repertoires from subjects exposed to, actively infected with, or recovered from COVID-19. HLA class I and class II types, where available, came from metadata supplied by the sample provider rather than from assay-based typing. The samples were drawn from two sources: the first 160 participants of the ongoing ImmuneRACE study, and 1,000 to 1,500 subjects contributed by 6 global collaborators. The prospective study material was composed of cDNA or gDNA derived from T cells, B-cell-depleted T cells, or PBMCs. A freely available public database, intended as a resource for researchers studying the immune response to SARS-CoV-2, is where the repertoires were released. Nearly every sample came with metadata listing a de-identified subject ID, COVID-19 status, age in years and sex. What the study reported, not specific to this receptor: The quantity of clinical and demographic metadata differed by source and by participant and was supplied without curation.

As for this clone: Its antigen is unknown. Within one base of it there is no much larger clone, and no base qualities were kept.

Whole blood was collected in K2EDTA tubes by collaborating institutions according to the institutions' own protocols. For TCRbeta analysis, collaborators shipped samples as frozen whole blood, isolated PBMCs, or DNA extracted from either of those sample types. The CDR3 sequence holds 16 residues, the cysteine and phenylalanine included. CDR3 DNA is the only sequence kept; it has 48 bases, read in frame from the first base. Taken from the germline V gene, the CDR1 and CDR2 loops are MDHEN and SYDVKM. The V end gives up 3 bases and the J end 4 bases, leaving 9 bases in the junction not matched to a gene. The immunoSEQ Assay, a bias-controlled multiplex PCR, was used to amplify TCRbeta CDR3 regions from genomic DNA. The authors' analysis ran thus. Nucleated cell counts per sample were estimated from amplification of reference gene primers within the assay. To quantify the absolute abundance of each unique TCRbeta CDR3 rearrangement, sequence reads were collapsed and filtered. For each sample, productive Simpson clonality was calculated by taking the square root of Simpson's diversity index across productive rearrangements. Imported from immuneACCESS, the table was reduced by TCRdb to in-frame sequences with V and J called. These copies leave out some clones; in studies compared against another copy, an unresolved V gene accounts for under half, and the cause of the remainder is not known. V and J calls and clone size are those listed in that table; D and trimming were worked out from the DNA. The sample has fewer than 350,000 clones on record, about four fifths of them singletons. 2.5% to 3% of the sample belongs to the ten largest clones.

Recombination connected TRBV28 to TRBJ2-3, with 8 middle bases fitting TRBD2. The material sequenced was peripheral blood. The sequence was obtained from a woman aged 55 to 70 with active or convalescent COVID-19. The nucleotide sequence reads TGTGCCAGCAGTTTCGGGTCGGGGGGGGCTCCAGATACGCAGTATTTT. This yields the protein CASSFGSGGAPDTQYF. With the rest looked up from the reference TRBV28 and TRBJ2-3 genes rather than sequenced, the full variable domain is DVKVTQSSRYLVKRTGEKVFLECVQDMDHENMFWYRQDPGLGLRLIYFSYDVKMKEKGDIPEGYSVSREKKERFSLILESASTNQTSMYLCASSFGSGGAPDTQYFGPGTRLTVL.